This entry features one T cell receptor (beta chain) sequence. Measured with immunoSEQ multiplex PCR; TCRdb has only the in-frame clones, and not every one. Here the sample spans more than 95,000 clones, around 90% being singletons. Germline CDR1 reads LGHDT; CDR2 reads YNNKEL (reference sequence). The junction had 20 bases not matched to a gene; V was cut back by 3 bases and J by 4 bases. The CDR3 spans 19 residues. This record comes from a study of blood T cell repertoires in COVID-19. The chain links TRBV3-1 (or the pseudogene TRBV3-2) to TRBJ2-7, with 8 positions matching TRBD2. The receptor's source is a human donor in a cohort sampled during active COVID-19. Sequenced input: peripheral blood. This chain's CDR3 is CASSQDGASPGGRPYEQYF. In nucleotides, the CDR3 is TGTGCCAGCAGCCAGGACGGGGCTAGCCCGGGAGGGCGCCCTTACGAGCAGTACTTC.